This T cell receptor (beta chain) was recovered during a study of blood T cell repertoires in COVID-19. Looking at the study overall: From the United States, Italy and Spain came samples of acute and convalescent COVID-19. T cells, B-cell-depleted T cells, or PBMCs supplied cDNA or gDNA.

The CDR3 extends over 15 amino acids. Germline-derived CDR1 and CDR2 are SEHNR and FQNEAQ (reference sequence). V dropped 5 bases and J dropped 5; count of bases not matched to a gene: 8. Source study methods: Amplifying reference gene primers gave estimates of nucleated cell counts. This table comes from immunoSEQ multiplex PCR, and its TCRdb copy is limited to in-frame clones, with some not included. V, J and clone size reflect that table, while D and trimming were determined from the DNA. The sample gives hundreds of thousands of clones, 85% of which show up once; around 4% is in the top ten. The sequenced sample was peripheral blood. The chain carries TRBV7-9 and TRBJ2-7, with 11 nucleotides matching TRBD1. The TCR comes from a woman aged 45-65 years with active or convalescent COVID-19. CDR3 sequence reads: CASSPRRTGGHEQYF. CDR3 bases: TGTGCCAGCAGCCCCCGGAGGACAGGGGGCCACGAGCAGTACTTC.